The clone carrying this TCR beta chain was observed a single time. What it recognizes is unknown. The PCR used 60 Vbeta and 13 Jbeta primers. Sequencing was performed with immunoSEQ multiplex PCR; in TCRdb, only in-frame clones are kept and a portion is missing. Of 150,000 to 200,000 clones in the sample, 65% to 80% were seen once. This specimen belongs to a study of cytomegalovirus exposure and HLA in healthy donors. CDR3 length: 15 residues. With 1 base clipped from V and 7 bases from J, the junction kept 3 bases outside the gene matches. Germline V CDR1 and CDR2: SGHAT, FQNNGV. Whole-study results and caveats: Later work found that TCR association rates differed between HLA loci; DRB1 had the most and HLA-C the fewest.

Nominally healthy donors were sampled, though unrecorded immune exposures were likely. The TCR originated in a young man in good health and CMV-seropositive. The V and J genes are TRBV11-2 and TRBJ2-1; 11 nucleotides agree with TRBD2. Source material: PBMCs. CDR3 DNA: TGTGCCAGCAGCTTAGGGTCTAGCGGGGGGAATGAGCAGTTCTTC. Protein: CASSLGSSGGNEQFF.